This T cell receptor (beta chain) was captured in a study of chemoradiotherapy in HPV16-positive cancers. Germline V gene sequence: CDR1 LNHNV, CDR2 YYDKDF (reference sequence). V was clipped by 5 bases and J by 0 bases; unmatched bases: 7. The CDR3 loop spans 16 amino acids. Assay: immunoSEQ multiplex PCR; the TCRdb copy retains only in-frame clones and omits some. The sample carries about 15,000 clones, around 77% recorded once. Sampling was carried out from a patient who underwent chemoradiotherapy. The chain uses TRBV15 and TRBJ2-3, with 8 bases that match TRBD2. The clonotype was recovered from a human donor with HPV-associated anogenital cancer. CDR3 sequence: CATSRGGGSSTDTQYF. The CDR3 DNA is TGTGCCACCAGCCGGGGCGGGGGGTCTAGCACAGATACGCAGTATTTT.